This section outlines one TCR beta chain sequence together with its context. In this sample, this clone turned up once. Its antigen remains undetermined. Within one base of it there is no much larger clone, and no base qualities were kept. Using the deep immunoSEQ assay, multiplex PCR amplified TCR CDR3 regions from genomic DNA. Extracted genomic DNA from each cell subset was spread evenly across all wells of several immunoSEQ 96-well plates, with each plate serving as a replicate. Each replicate PCR for sorted subsets received about 200 ng genomic DNA, equal to tens of thousands of T cell genomes. Purified libraries were quantified with a Qubit 3.0 fluorometer, sized on a Bioanalyzer 2100, and re-quantified with the KAPA Library Quantification kit. Each immunoSEQ 96-well plate was sequenced on its own single-read 150-cycle Illumina NextSeq 550 flow cell. As for how the authors treated the data: The immunoSEQ output contained only junctional sequences without quality scores, so filtering could not match that applied to full-length reads. To assign V/J genes and CDR3, sequences were annotated against IMGT germline references using PyIR, a Python wrapper for IgBLAST v1.9. Reads with weak V/J assignments (E-value above 1e-6), missing CDR3, stop codons, out-of-frame junctions, or ambiguous translated residues were removed. A V3J clonotype was defined by an identical inferred V gene, J gene, and CDR3 amino acid sequence. To compute the percentage overlap between repertoires, the number of shared unique clonotypes was divided by the size of the smaller repertoire. Three approaches were used to assess repertoire richness: RTK rarefaction, the Chao1 estimator, and Recon v2.1 estimates of unobserved clonotypes. Generation probabilities were computed with OLGA for all TCRbeta clonotypes obtained by the gDNA method from several donors. In its TCRdb copy, this immuneACCESS table keeps in-frame sequences only and misses some clones. Where compared with another copy, unresolved V genes explain less than half of these, and the others have no known cause. V, J and clone size reflect that table, while D and trimming were determined from the DNA. Counted in this sample were about 2.4 million clones; 80% to 95% of them appeared once. The ten most abundant clones make up roughly 0.39% of the sample.

The donors were healthy, HIV-negative adults with no recently reported acute infections or vaccinations. Every donor was a Caucasian adult living in Nashville, Tennessee, USA. CD4+ T cells were enriched by magnetic negative selection, after which naive cells were positively selected on CD45RA and the negative fraction was taken as the memory subset. Blood was obtained by leukapheresis, after which PBMCs were separated by Ficoll-Histopaque density gradient centrifugation and cryopreserved in liquid nitrogen vapor phase. Purity and quantity of every magnetically sorted T cell population were checked by analytical flow cytometry. From each sorted fraction, genomic DNA was isolated and quantified by UV absorbance on a Nanodrop 2000c. The data were taken from a study of shared clonotypes between healthy human individuals (dated by TCRdb to about 2020). Regarding the research as a whole: The cohort included a few men and two women between 18 and 49 years of age. For each donor, CD4 naive and CD4 memory were each run on three plates, CD8 naive on two plates, and CD8 memory on one plate. The study deeply sequenced blood TCR repertoires of several healthy adults to estimate repertoire size and the extent of clonotype sharing between individuals. To increase sequencing depth and limit assay-specific biases, different laboratories used diverse techniques to prepare libraries and sequence TCR repertoires. Between about 0.9 and 8.9 billion PBMCs per donor were obtained by leukapheresis.

What the authors observed across the whole study: Because the study included only a small number of donors, the genetic and exposure-history diversity represented was limited. Even with the large sequencing depth, rarefaction of the sorted-subset datasets indicated that sequencing was incomplete. Pairwise subsampling indicated that sequencing depth was expected to affect the degree of clonotype sharing among donors. Only blood was sampled, and tissue TCR repertoires likely differ from those in blood. Compared with non-shared clonotypes, clonotypes shared by all four sorted-subset donors had higher generation probabilities. Across a few donors, around 5.4% of naive CD4, approximately 4% of naive CD8, about 2.3% of memory CD4, and about 0.4% of memory CD8 clonotypes were shared. Estimated clonotype richness was generally larger for naive than for memory subsets.

Per the germline V gene, SGHTA is the CDR1 and FQGNSA is the CDR2. V is trimmed back by 5 bases and J by 7 bases, and the junction contains 12 bases that no gene match accounts for. From the cysteine up to the phenylalanine, the CDR3 has a length of 17 residues. CDR3 DNA only is kept here, 51 bases in frame from base 1. Recombination connected TRBV7-2 to TRBJ2-1, with TRBD2 identical over 12 junction bases. The specimen sequenced was naive CD4+ T cells from PBMCs. The sample's cell subset or site, from its label and the paper: CD45RA+ positively selected. This clonotype was sampled from a man aged 18 to 35 in good health. Some clones in this sample may be carry-over from other donors' samples. CDR3 loop: CASSAHRGLAGSNEQFF. The nucleotide sequence reads as follows: TGTGCCAGCAGCGCCCACAGGGGACTAGCGGGCTCAAATGAGCAGTTCTTC.